The rows below give T cell receptor beta chains drawn from one sample of a study of shared clonotypes between healthy human individuals. Assay: immunoSEQ multiplex PCR; the TCRdb copy retains only in-frame clones and omits some. Among 550,000 to 850,000 clones listed, approximately 77% were seen once. Sequencing input: memory CD4+ T cells sorted from blood. The receptors derive from a woman younger than 45 in good health. CDR3s include the opening cysteine and the closing phenylalanine or tryptophan.

V: TRBV11-3
J: TRBJ2-3
CDR3: CASSSRGAVTDTQYF

V: TRBV7-9
J: TRBJ1-5
CDR3: CASSPWTDSNQPQHF

V: TRBV7-2
J: TRBJ2-7
CDR3: CASSLGGPYEQYF

V: TRBV5-8
J: TRBJ2-5
CDR3: CASSPTDYGQGIAETQYF

V: TRBV5-1
J: TRBJ2-7
CDR3: CASSPNRNPYEQYF

V: TRBV6-1
J: TRBJ2-7
CDR3: CASSSGQGYEQYF

V: TRBV19
J: TRBJ2-6
CDR3: CATRQGSGANVLTF

V: TRBV19
J: TRBJ2-2
CDR3: CASSISTITGELFF

V: TRBV11-1
J: TRBJ2-7
CDR3: CASSASSGYYEQYF

V: TRBV28
J: TRBJ1-2
CDR3: CASSQGARGYTF

V: TRBV4-1
J: TRBJ2-7
CDR3: CASSQEGDRSYEQYF

V: TRBV6-1
J: TRBJ2-3
CDR3: CASSEWPENTQYF

V: TRBV18
J: TRBJ2-1
CDR3: CASSPRRSSYNEQFF

V: TRBV11-2
J: TRBJ2-7
CDR3: CASSRGGEEQYF

V: TRBV28
J: TRBJ2-1
CDR3: CASSFGWSDEQFF

V: TRBV28
J: TRBJ2-4
CDR3: CASSLRGVDIQYF

V: TRBV5-1
J: TRBJ1-5
CDR3: CASSVNSNQPQHF

V: TRBV6-1
J: TRBJ2-7
CDR3: CASSEALTGAYEQYF

V: TRBV7-9
J: TRBJ2-5
CDR3: CASRNQETQYF

V: TRBV27
J: TRBJ1-3
CDR3: CASSPTIYF

V: TRBV6-5
J: TRBJ1-5
CDR3: CATLRGRNSNQPQHF

V: TRBV19
J: TRBJ2-1
CDR3: CASSARDRGQNEQFF

V: TRBV7-3
J: TRBJ2-2
CDR3: CASSLQGRTGELFF

V: TRBV18
J: TRBJ2-2
CDR3: CASSRSVVRRDSTGELFF

V: TRBV28
J: TRBJ2-3
CDR3: CASTLTSGSTDTQYF

V: TRBV12-5
J: -
CDR3: CASGLGQGYEQYF

V: TRBV5-1
J: TRBJ2-5
CDR3: CASSLTIGFTKTGRSETQYF

V: TRBV28
J: TRBJ2-7
CDR3: CASSFRRGNEQYF

V: TRBV14
J: TRBJ1-6
CDR3: CASSPRVGSPLHF

V: TRBV27
J: TRBJ2-2
CDR3: CASSLSPTPGTGKDGELFF

V: TRBV28
J: TRBJ1-1
CDR3: CASSLLPGGTEAFF

V: TRBV16
J: TRBJ2-1
CDR3: CASSPTGGNEQFF

V: TRBV28
J: TRBJ1-3
CDR3: CASLPGSGNTIYF

V: TRBV15
J: TRBJ1-5
CDR3: CATSRGTLRTGDQPQHF